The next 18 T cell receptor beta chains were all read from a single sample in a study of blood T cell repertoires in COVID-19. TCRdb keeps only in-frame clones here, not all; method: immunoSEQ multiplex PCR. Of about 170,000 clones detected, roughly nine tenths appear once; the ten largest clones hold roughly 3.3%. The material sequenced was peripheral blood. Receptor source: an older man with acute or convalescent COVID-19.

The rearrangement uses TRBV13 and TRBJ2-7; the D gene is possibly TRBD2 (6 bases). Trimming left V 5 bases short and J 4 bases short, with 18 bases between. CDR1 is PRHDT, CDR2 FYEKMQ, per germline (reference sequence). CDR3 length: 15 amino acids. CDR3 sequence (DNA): TGTGCCAGCAGCGATACCGGGACTCCCAATTACGAGCAGTACTTC. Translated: CASSDTGTPNYEQYF.

The CDR3 region has the DNA TGTGCCAGCAGTTCGAGACTAGCGGGAGGTCGCTACAATGAGCAGTTCTTC. Protein sequence: CASSSRLAGGRYNEQFF. The chain links TRBV27 to TRBJ2-1; TRBD2 agrees at 13 bases. CDR1 and CDR2 (germline): MNHEY, SMNVEV (reference sequence). The V segment lost 4 bases and the J segment 3 bases; nucleotides outside the gene matches: 6. The CDR3 totals 17 residues.

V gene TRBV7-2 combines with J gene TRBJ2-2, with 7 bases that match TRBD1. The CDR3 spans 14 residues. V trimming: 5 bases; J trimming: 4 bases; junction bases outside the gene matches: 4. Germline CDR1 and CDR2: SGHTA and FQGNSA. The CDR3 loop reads CASSTGAGTGELFF. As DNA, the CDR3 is TGTGCCAGCAGCACAGGGGCGGGCACCGGGGAGCTGTTTTTT.

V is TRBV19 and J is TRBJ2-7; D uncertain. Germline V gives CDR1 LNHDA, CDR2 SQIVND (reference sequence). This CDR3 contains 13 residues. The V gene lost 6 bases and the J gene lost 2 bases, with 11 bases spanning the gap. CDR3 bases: TGTGCCAGTAGAGGCAGGCAGACCTACGAGCAGTACTTC. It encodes CASRGRQTYEQYF.

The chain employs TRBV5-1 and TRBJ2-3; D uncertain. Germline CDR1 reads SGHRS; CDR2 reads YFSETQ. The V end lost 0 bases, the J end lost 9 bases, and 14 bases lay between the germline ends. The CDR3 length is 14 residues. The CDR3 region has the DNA TGCGCCAGCAGCTTGGAGTCAGCCCCTAGGACGCAGTATTTT. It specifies CASSLESAPRTQYF.

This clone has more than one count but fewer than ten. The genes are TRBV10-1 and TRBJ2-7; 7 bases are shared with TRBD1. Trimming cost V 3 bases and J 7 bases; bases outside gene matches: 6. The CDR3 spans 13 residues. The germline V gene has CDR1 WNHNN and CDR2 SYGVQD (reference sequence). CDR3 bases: TGCGCCAGCAGTGAAAGGGGGCGTTCTGAGCAGTACTTC. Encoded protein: CASSERGRSEQYF.

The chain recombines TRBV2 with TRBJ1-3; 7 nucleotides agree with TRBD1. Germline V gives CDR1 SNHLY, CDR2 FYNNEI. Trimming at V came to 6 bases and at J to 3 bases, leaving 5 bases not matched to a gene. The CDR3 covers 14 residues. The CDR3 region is CASREGAVGNTIYF. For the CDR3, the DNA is TGTGCCAGCAGGGAGGGGGCTGTTGGAAACACCATATATTTT. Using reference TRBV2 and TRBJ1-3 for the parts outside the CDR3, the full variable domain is EPEVTQTPSHQVTQMGQEVILRCVPISNHLYFYWYRQILGQKVEFLVSFYNNEISEKSEIFDDQFSVERPDGSNFTLKIRSTKLEDSAMYFCASREGAVGNTIYFGEGSWLTVV.

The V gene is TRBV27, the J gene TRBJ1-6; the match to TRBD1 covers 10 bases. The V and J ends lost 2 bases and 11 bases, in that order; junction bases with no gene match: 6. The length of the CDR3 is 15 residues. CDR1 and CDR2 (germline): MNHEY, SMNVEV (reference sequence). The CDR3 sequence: CASSLLGTGVPPLHF. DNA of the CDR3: TGTGCCAGCAGTTTACTCGGGACAGGGGTCCCACCCCTCCACTTT.

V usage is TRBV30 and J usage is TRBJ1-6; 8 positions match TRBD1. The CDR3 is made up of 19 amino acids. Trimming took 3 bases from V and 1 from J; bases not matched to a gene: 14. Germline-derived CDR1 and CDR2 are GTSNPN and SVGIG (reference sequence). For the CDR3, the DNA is TGTGCCTGGAGGGAACTCTCCTGGGACAGGCGTTCCTATAATTCACCCCTCCACTTT. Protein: CAWRELSWDRRSYNSPLHF.

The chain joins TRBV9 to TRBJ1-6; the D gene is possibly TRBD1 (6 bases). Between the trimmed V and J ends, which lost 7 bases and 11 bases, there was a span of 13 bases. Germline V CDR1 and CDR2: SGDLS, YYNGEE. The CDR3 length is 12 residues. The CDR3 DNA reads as TGTGCCAGCGGGGACACCTGGGCACCCCTCCACTTT. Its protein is CASGDTWAPLHF.

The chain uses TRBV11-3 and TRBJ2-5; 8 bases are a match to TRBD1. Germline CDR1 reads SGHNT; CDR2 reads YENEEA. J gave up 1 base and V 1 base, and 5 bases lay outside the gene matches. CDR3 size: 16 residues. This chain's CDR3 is CASSLGDRLLQETQYF. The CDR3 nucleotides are TGTGCCAGCAGCTTAGGGGACAGGCTACTCCAAGAGACCCAGTACTTC.

The CDR3 is CATSRARGEQFF. The DNA of the CDR3 is TGTGCCACCAGCAGGGCCCGAGGCGAGCAGTTCTTC. The chain employs TRBV15 and TRBJ2-1; D is uncertain. Germline V gene sequence: CDR1 LNHNV, CDR2 YYDKDF (reference sequence). This CDR3 region has 12 residues. V lost 3 bases to trimming and J lost 10 bases, with 10 bases between them.

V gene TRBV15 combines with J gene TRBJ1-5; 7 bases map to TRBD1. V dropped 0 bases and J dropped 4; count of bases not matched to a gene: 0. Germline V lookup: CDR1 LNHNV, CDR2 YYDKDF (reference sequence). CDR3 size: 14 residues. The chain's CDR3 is CATSRDRGNQPQHF. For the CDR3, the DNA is TGTGCCACCAGCAGAGACAGGGGGAATCAGCCCCAGCATTTT. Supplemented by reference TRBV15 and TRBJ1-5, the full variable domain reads DAMVIQNPRYQVTQFGKPVTLSCSQTLNHNVMYWYQQKSSQAPKLLFHYYDKDFNNEADTPDNFQSRRPNTSFCFLDIRSPGLGDTAMYLCATSRDRGNQPQHFGDGTRLSIL.

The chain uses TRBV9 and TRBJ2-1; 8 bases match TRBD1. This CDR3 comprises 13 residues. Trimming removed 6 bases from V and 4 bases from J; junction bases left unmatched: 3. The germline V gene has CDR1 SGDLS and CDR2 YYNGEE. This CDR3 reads CASTRTGYNEQFF. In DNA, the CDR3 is TGTGCCAGCACGCGGACAGGGTACAATGAGCAGTTCTTC. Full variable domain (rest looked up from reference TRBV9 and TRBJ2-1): DSGVTQTPKHLITATGQRVTLRCSPRSGDLSVYWYQQSLDQGLQFLIQYYNGEERAKGNILERFSAQQFPDLHSELNLSSLELGDSALYFCASTRTGYNEQFFGPGTRLTVL.

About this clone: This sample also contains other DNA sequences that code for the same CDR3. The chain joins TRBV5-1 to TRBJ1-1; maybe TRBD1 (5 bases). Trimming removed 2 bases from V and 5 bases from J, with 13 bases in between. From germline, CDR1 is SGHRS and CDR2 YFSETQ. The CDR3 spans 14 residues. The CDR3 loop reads CASSLRQGGTEAFF. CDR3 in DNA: TGCGCCAGCAGCTTAAGGCAGGGTGGGACTGAAGCTTTCTTT.

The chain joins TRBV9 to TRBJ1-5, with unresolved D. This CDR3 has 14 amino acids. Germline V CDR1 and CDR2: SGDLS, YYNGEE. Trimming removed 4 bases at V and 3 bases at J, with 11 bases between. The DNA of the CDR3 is TGTGCCAGCAGCCCGGAGCCGTTCAATCAGCCCCAGCATTTT. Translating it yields CASSPEPFNQPQHF.

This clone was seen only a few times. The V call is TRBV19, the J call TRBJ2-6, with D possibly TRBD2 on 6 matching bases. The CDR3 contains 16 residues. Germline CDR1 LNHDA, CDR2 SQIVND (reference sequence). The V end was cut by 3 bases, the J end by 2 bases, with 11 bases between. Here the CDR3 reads CASSMGGRAGANVLTF. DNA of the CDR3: TGTGCCAGTAGTATGGGAGGCAGGGCTGGGGCCAACGTCCTGACTTTC.

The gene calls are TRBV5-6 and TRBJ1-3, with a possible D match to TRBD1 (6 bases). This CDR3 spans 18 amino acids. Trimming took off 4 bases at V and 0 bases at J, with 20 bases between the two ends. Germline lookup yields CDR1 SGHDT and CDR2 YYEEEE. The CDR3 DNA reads TGTGCCAGCAGCCCCTCTTACTGGGACACTTACTCTGGAAACACCATATATTTT. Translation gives CASSPSYWDTYSGNTIYF.